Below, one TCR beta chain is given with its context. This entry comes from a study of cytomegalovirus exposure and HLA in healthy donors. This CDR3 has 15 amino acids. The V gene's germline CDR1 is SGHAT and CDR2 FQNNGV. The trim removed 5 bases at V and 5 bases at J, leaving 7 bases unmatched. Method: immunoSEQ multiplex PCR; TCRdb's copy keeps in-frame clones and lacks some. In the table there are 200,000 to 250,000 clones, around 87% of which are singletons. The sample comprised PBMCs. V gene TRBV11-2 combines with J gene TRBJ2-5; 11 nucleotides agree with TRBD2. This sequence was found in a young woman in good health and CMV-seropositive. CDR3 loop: CASSIGTSGSETQYF. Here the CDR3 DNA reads TGTGCCAGCAGCATCGGGACTAGCGGATCGGAGACCCAGTACTTC.